Below are 23 T cell receptor beta chains sequenced from a single sample in a study of blood T cell repertoires in COVID-19. Libraries were prepared by immunoSEQ multiplex PCR; TCRdb keeps only in-frame clonotypes and omits some of them. The sample lists approximately 200,000 clones; about nine tenths were seen once. The sample taken for sequencing was peripheral blood. The receptors originated from a man aged 45 to 65 with acute or convalescent COVID-19.

The V and J genes are TRBV10-1 and TRBJ2-1, with D possibly being TRBD1 (8 bases). From germline, CDR1 is WNHNN and CDR2 SYGVQD (reference sequence). The CDR3 length is 16 residues. Trimming took off 2 bases at V and 3 bases at J, with 14 bases between the two ends. This chain's CDR3 is CASSEGRDRYYNEQFF. CDR3 in DNA: TGCGCCAGCAGTGAGGGGAGGGACAGGTACTACAATGAGCAGTTCTTC.

The chain employs TRBV5-5 and TRBJ2-5; D might be TRBD2 (6 bases). The V end was cut by 3 bases, the J end by 5 bases, with 11 bases between. Germline CDR1 reads SGHKS; CDR2 reads YYEKEE (reference sequence). This CDR3 has 13 residues. CDR3 nucleotides: TGTGCCAGCAGCTCCCTTGGGGGGGAGACCCAGTACTTC. This encodes CASSSLGGETQYF. Full variable domain (outside the CDR3, taken from reference TRBV5-5 and TRBJ2-5): DAGVTQSPTHLIKTRGQQVTLRCSPISGHKSVSWYQQVLGQGPQFIFQYYEKEERGRGNFPDRFSARQFPNYSSELNVNALLLGDSALYLCASSSLGGETQYFGPGTRLLVL.

The chain has TRBV4-1 and TRBJ1-3, with 7 nucleotides matching TRBD1. V was pared by 0 bases and J by 4 bases, with 12 bases of the junction left unmatched. This CDR3 is built from 18 residues. CDR1 is MGHRA and CDR2 is YSYEKL in the germline V gene. The DNA of the CDR3 is TGCGCCAGCAGCCAAGATAGGGCAGGGGGACCTCGCGGAAACACCATATATTTT. Protein: CASSQDRAGGPRGNTIYF.

This chain uses TRBV7-2 with TRBJ1-2, with 7 bases fitting TRBD1. The CDR3 totals 13 residues. V shed 5 bases and J 11 bases; nucleotides not matched to a gene: 11. Germline-derived CDR1 and CDR2 are SGHTA and FQGNSA. CDR3 nucleotides: TGTGCCAGCAGCATACCGGGACAGCCGGATTACACCTTC. It codes for CASSIPGQPDYTF.

The rearrangement links TRBV5-4 to TRBJ2-3, with TRBD1 matching over 7 bases. The J segment lost 4 bases and the V segment lost 4 bases, leaving 6 bases of the junction unmatched. CDR3 length: 14 amino acids. Looked up from germline, CDR1 is SGHNT and CDR2 is YYREEE (reference sequence). The CDR3 reads CASSASTGADTQYF. The CDR3 DNA reads TGTGCCAGCAGCGCGTCAACAGGGGCAGATACGCAGTATTTT.

This sequence joins TRBV27 and TRBJ2-5, with TRBD2 matching 7 bases. CDR3 length: 14 amino acids. CDR1 is MNHEY, CDR2 SMNVEV, per germline (reference sequence). The ends lost 3 bases at V and 5 bases at J; junction bases unmatched: 6. The CDR3 bases are TGTGCCAGCAGTTTTATGGGGGGGGGTGAGACCCAGTACTTC. Translation gives CASSFMGGGETQYF.

This chain uses TRBV19 with TRBJ1-2; D possibly corresponds to TRBD1 (5 bases). Trimming removed 6 bases from V and 8 bases from J, with 22 bases in between. The CDR3 is 15 amino acids. Germline V gives CDR1 LNHDA, CDR2 SQIVND (reference sequence). The CDR3 region is CASRRMEGLPEGYTF. The CDR3 DNA is TGTGCCAGTAGAAGGATGGAGGGACTACCTGAAGGCTACACCTTC.

This chain links TRBV4-1 with TRBJ2-7; a weak D match, TRBD2 (7 bases). This CDR3 comprises 15 residues. CDR1 is MGHRA, CDR2 YSYEKL, per germline. Trimming took 0 bases from V and 2 from J, leaving 11 bases between them. This CDR3 is CASSQEGGLTYEQYF. CDR3 in DNA: TGCGCCAGCAGCCAAGAGGGGGGGCTAACCTACGAGCAGTACTTC.

CDR3 DNA: TGTGCCAGCAGCTGGAGCCCCGAGACTGGAAACACCATATATTTT. It specifies CASSWSPETGNTIYF. The genes are TRBV5-5 and TRBJ1-3; D unresolved. The ends were cut back, 3 bases at V and 2 bases at J, with 12 bases in the middle. Germline loops: CDR1 SGHKS, CDR2 YYEKEE (reference sequence). The CDR3 contains 15 residues.

The genes are TRBV6-5 and TRBJ1-1; possible D gene TRBD1, 6 bases. Germline CDR1 is MNHEY and CDR2 is SVGAGI. Trimming shortened V by 6 bases and J by 1 base, and 15 bases separated the two germline ends. The CDR3 totals 15 residues. The CDR3 protein is CASRSRQEANTEAFF. Written as DNA, the CDR3 is TGTGCCAGCAGATCCCGACAGGAAGCGAACACTGAAGCTTTCTTT.

The chain has TRBV6-6 and TRBJ1-1; weak D call: TRBD1 (6 bases). Germline values: CDR1 MNHNY, CDR2 SVGAGI (reference sequence). Trimming cost V 5 bases and J 0 bases, with 13 bases left between them. The CDR3 is made up of 15 amino acids. The CDR3 loop reads CASSTPGQLNTEAFF. The CDR3 DNA reads TGTGCCAGCAGTACCCCCGGACAGCTGAACACTGAAGCTTTCTTT.

The chain recombines TRBV11-2 with TRBJ1-3; D not certain. Germline assignment: CDR1 SGHAT and CDR2 FQNNGV. V was cut by 5 bases and J by 8 bases, with 7 bases left in between. The CDR3 covers 11 residues. CDR3 sequence: CASSREDTIYF. The CDR3 bases are TGTGCCAGCAGCCGGGAAGACACCATATATTTT.

The V call is TRBV11-3, the J call TRBJ2-5, with TRBD2 matching 13 bases. CDR3 length: 16 residues. Germline lookup yields CDR1 SGHNT and CDR2 YENEEA. The trim removed 5 bases at V and 7 bases at J, leaving 10 bases unmatched. The CDR3 coding sequence is TGTGCCAGCAGCCCGGGACTAGCGGGGAACTTCGGGACCCAGTACTTC. The encoded protein is CASSPGLAGNFGTQYF.

The chain has TRBV6-2 or TRBV6-3 and TRBJ2-5; a weak D match, TRBD2 (5 bases). The germline gives CDR1 MNHEY, CDR2 SVGEGT. V dropped 4 bases and J dropped 5 bases, with 17 bases sitting between them. This CDR3 has 15 residues. In DNA, the CDR3 is TGTGCCAGCAGTTCACCCCCAGGAGGCGAGGAGACCCAGTACTTC. Protein sequence: CASSSPPGGEETQYF.

This clone was seen more than once but under ten times. The chain uses TRBV4-1 and TRBJ1-3; D not certain. The CDR3 runs 16 residues. CDR1 and CDR2 (germline): MGHRA, YSYEKL. V gave up 0 bases and J gave up 0 bases, with 9 bases separating them. The CDR3 coding sequence is TGCGCCAGCAGCCAAGAATCTATCCACTCTGGAAACACCATATATTTT. Residues: CASSQESIHSGNTIYF.

The chain recombines TRBV11-2 with TRBJ2-5, with D possibly being TRBD2 (5 bases). CDR3 length equals 14 residues. CDR1 and CDR2 (germline): SGHAT, FQNNGV. V was pared by 1 base and J by 1 base, with 7 bases between. DNA of the CDR3: TGTGCCAGCAGCTTAGTGGGGAGCCAAGAGACCCAGTACTTC. It encodes CASSLVGSQETQYF.

The J gene is TRBJ1-2, the V gene TRBV6-5, with TRBD1 identical over 8 bases. CDR1 MNHEY and CDR2 SVGAGI come from the germline V gene. CDR3 length equals 15 residues. After removal of 2 bases from V and 3 bases from J, the junction contained 5 bases not matched to a gene. Here the CDR3 DNA reads TGTGCCAGCAGTTACAGTCCACAGGGGGACTATGGCTACACCTTC. This translates into CASSYSPQGDYGYTF.

The rearrangement uses TRBV7-3 and TRBJ1-1; TRBD1 aligns across 7 bases. CDR1 is SGHTA and CDR2 is FQGTGA in the germline V gene. The V gene end was trimmed by 5 bases and the J gene end by 1 base; junction bases not matched to a gene: 4. This CDR3 has 14 amino acids. CDR3 in DNA: TGTGCCAGCAGCCTTGGGACAGCGAACACTGAAGCTTTCTTT. Encoded protein: CASSLGTANTEAFF.

The chain recombines TRBV19 with TRBJ1-2; D is perhaps TRBD1 (6 bases). V was clipped by 3 bases and J by 1 base, with 12 bases between them. There are 15 residues in the CDR3. Germline V gives CDR1 LNHDA, CDR2 SQIVND (reference sequence). The CDR3, as DNA: TGTGCCAGTAGTATGTCCGCAGGGGATAACTATGGCTACACCTTC. Protein product: CASSMSAGDNYGYTF.

This chain joins TRBV5-4 and TRBJ1-6; D gene ambiguous. The CDR3 extends over 14 amino acids. Trimming left V 4 bases short and J 7 bases short, with 12 bases between. Germline V gene sequence: CDR1 SGHNT, CDR2 YYREEE (reference sequence). The CDR3 protein is CASSEWSRNSPLHF. CDR3 DNA sequence: TGTGCCAGCAGCGAGTGGTCTCGGAATTCACCCCTCCACTTT.

V gene TRBV5-1 combines with J gene TRBJ2-7; D is unresolved. Trimming stripped 2 bases from V and 4 bases from J, with 10 bases between. CDR1 and CDR2 (germline): SGHRS, YFSETQ. CDR3 length: 13 amino acids. DNA for the CDR3: TGCGCCAGCAGCTTAGATGGCGGTTACGAGCAGTACTTC. Translating gives CASSLDGGYEQYF.

The chain recombines TRBV19 with TRBJ2-3; a weak D match, TRBD1 (8 bases). The CDR3 length is 15 residues. CDR1 is LNHDA, CDR2 SQIVND, per germline (reference sequence). V was pared by 6 bases and J by 2 bases, with 15 bases between. The DNA for the CDR3 is TGTGCCAGTAGCGAACAGGGGGGGTTCACAGATACGCAGTATTTT. Its protein product is CASSEQGGFTDTQYF.

The chain joins TRBV3-1 (or the pseudogene TRBV3-2) to TRBJ2-7; a possible D gene is TRBD2 (5 bases). Trimming stripped 6 bases from V and 5 bases from J, with 23 bases between. Per the germline V gene, CDR1 is LGHDT and CDR2 is YNNKEL (reference sequence). This CDR3 comprises 16 residues. The CDR3 here is CASSPYHQEVLDEQYF. The CDR3, as DNA: TGTGCCAGCAGTCCATACCACCAGGAGGTTCTCGACGAGCAGTACTTC.